This entry describes one T cell receptor (beta chain). The entry originates in a study of blood T cell repertoires in COVID-19. The CDR3 runs 19 residues. Germline V gives CDR1 SGHVS, CDR2 FQNEAQ. V shed 5 bases, J shed 5 bases, and the junction held 19 bases outside the gene matches. Participants had their cohort set by participant-reported clinical history. Sequenced by immunoSEQ multiplex PCR; TCRdb stores in-frame clones only, minus some. Seen here are some 360,000 clones, 85% to 90% observed once, and the top ten hold approximately 1%. The gene calls are TRBV7-8 and TRBJ1-5; 9 bases agree with TRBD1. Sequencing used PBMCs or T cells enriched from blood (not recorded which). This clonotype was sampled from a woman aged 25 to 45 who had been exposed to COVID-19. The DNA of the CDR3 is TGTGCCAGCAGCCAAATGGACAGGGGACCCGAGGCCCCCTATCAGCCCCAGCATTTT. As protein: CASSQMDRGPEAPYQPQHF.